This passage covers 26 T cell receptor beta chains from one sample sequenced in a study of T-cell reconstitution after alpha-beta-depleted transplantation in children. TCRbeta library preparation incorporated unique molecular identifiers. A single record per CDR3 protein comes from TCRdb applying MiXCR to the PCR reads. The sample lists over 120,000 distinct CDR3 sequences; around 9% were seen once. Sequencing was performed on PBMCs, mostly from graft donor cells, taken 180 days after TCRalphabeta/CD19-depleted stem cell transplant. The receptors were sampled from a female patient under 10 years old who had a stem cell transplant for congenital amegakaryocytic thrombocytopenia, so the T cells may come from the graft donor.

This clonotype was seen many times. The gene calls are TRBV12-3 or TRBV12-4 and TRBJ1-1; D unclear. This CDR3 is 13 amino acids long. V was clipped by 1 base and J by 4 bases, with 7 bases between them. For the CDR3, the DNA is TGTGCCAGCAGTTTAGTCAGCTCCACTGAAGCTTTCTTT. Its protein is CASSLVSSTEAFF.

In this sample, this clonotype turned up many times. The rearrangement links TRBV7-2 to TRBJ1-2; weak D call: TRBD1 (5 bases). Between the trimmed V and J ends, which lost 5 bases and 4 bases, there was a span of 23 bases. CDR1 is SGHTA, CDR2 FQGNSA, per germline. CDR3 length: 17 residues. The CDR3 here is CASSPPGRSRGIYGYTF. CDR3 DNA sequence: TGTGCCAGCAGCCCTCCCGGAAGGTCTCGGGGGATCTATGGCTACACCTTC.

This clonotype has ten or more counts. The chain has TRBV20-1 and TRBJ1-6; possibly TRBD1 for D (5 bases). This CDR3 is built from 14 residues. Germline assignment: CDR1 DFQATT and CDR2 SNEGSKA (reference sequence). V gave up 3 bases and J gave up 9 bases, with 15 bases separating them. The DNA of the CDR3 is TGCAGTGCTAGGGCCTATGAGGGGCTTTCACCCCTCCACTTT. As protein: CSARAYEGLSPLHF.

This clonotype came up many times. CDR3 sequence: CASSLSREKNNEQFF. The DNA for the CDR3 is TGTGCCAGCAGTTTGTCCCGGGAGAAGAACAATGAGCAGTTCTTC. The V call is TRBV12-3 or TRBV12-4, the J call TRBJ2-1; a weak D match, TRBD2 (6 bases). This CDR3 region has 15 residues. The V gene lost 3 bases and the J gene lost 5 bases, with 14 bases spanning the gap.

This clonotype has at least ten counts. CDR3 nucleotide sequence: TGTGCCAGCAGCCAACACCATAATCAGCCCCAGCATTTT. This sequence encodes CASSQHHNQPQHF. This sequence joins TRBV4-2 and TRBJ1-5; D is ambiguous. The germline V gene encodes CDR1 LGHNA and CDR2 YNFKEQ. The CDR3 sequence is 13 residues long. With 2 bases removed from V and 4 bases from J, the gap between germline ends came to 6 bases.

This clonotype has more than one count but fewer than ten. V usage is TRBV5-1 and J usage is TRBJ2-7; no firm D call. CDR3 length equals 16 residues. The germline V gene has CDR1 SGHRS and CDR2 YFSETQ. The germline V and J ends were trimmed by 0 bases and 2 bases, with 15 bases remaining between them. CDR3 in amino acids: CASSLGVQALTYEQYF. The CDR3 region has the DNA TGCGCCAGCAGCTTGGGGGTCCAGGCTTTAACCTACGAGCAGTACTTC.

In its sample, this clonotype was seen many times. The chain employs TRBV7-9 and TRBJ2-7; 9 positions agree with TRBD1. The CDR3 totals 15 residues. V shed 2 bases and J 7 bases; nucleotides not matched to a gene: 9. The V gene's germline CDR1 is SEHNR and CDR2 FQNEAQ (reference sequence). In DNA form, the CDR3 reads TGTGCCAGCAGCTTAACCGGGACAGGGAAATTTGAGCAGTACTTC. Amino acid sequence: CASSLTGTGKFEQYF.

This clonotype was observed many times. The J gene is TRBJ1-6, the V gene TRBV20-1, with 10 bases aligning to TRBD1. CDR1 and CDR2 from the germline V gene are DFQATT and SNEGSKA (reference sequence). There are 17 residues in the CDR3. The V and J ends lost 0 bases and 0 bases, in that order; junction bases with no gene match: 2. The CDR3: CSAREWTGGSYNSPLHF. The CDR3 DNA follows: TGCAGTGCTAGAGAATGGACAGGGGGCTCCTATAATTCACCCCTCCACTTT.

This clonotype was seen many times. The chain couples TRBV20-1 to TRBJ2-1; 7 bases agree with TRBD2. After removal of 1 base from V and 8 bases from J, the junction contained 11 bases not matched to a gene. The CDR3 has 15 amino acids. Germline values: CDR1 DFQATT, CDR2 SNEGSKA (reference sequence). CDR3 nucleotides: TGCAGTGCTAGAGCCACCTTAGGGAGGGTCTATGAGCAGTTCTTC. This sequence encodes CSARATLGRVYEQFF.

This clonotype was observed at least ten times. The chain uses TRBV20-1 and TRBJ2-1; 9 bases map to TRBD2. J lost 0 bases, V lost 1 base, and 4 bases had no gene match. From germline, CDR1 is DFQATT and CDR2 SNEGSKA (reference sequence). The CDR3 is 16 residues long. The DNA for the CDR3 is TGCAGTGCTAGAGGGGGCGGGAGGGCCTCCTACAATGAGCAGTTCTTC. It yields the protein CSARGGGRASYNEQFF.

This clonotype was found a few times. V and J are TRBV7-2 and TRBJ2-5; 9 bases line up with TRBD1. This CDR3 has 13 amino acids. Germline V gives CDR1 SGHTA, CDR2 FQGNSA. The junction had 8 bases not matched to a gene; V was cut back by 2 bases and J by 13 bases. The CDR3 protein is CASSLSNRDRAYF. The CDR3 coding sequence is TGTGCCAGCAGCTTAAGTAACCGGGACAGGGCGTACTTC.

V gene TRBV4-1 combines with J gene TRBJ1-6; 7 bases agree with TRBD1. This CDR3 region has 17 residues. Germline V CDR1 and CDR2: MGHRA, YSYEKL. The ends lost 4 bases at V and 1 base at J; junction bases unmatched: 7. Here the CDR3 DNA reads TGCGCCAGCAGCCCACGCCTACAGGGGTCCTATAATTCACCCCTCCACTTT. Translation gives CASSPRLQGSYNSPLHF.

As to this clonotype: This may stem from a read error, because a much larger clone lies one nucleotide away. V gene TRBV20-1 combines with J gene TRBJ1-2; the D is unclear. Germline CDR1 DFQATT, CDR2 SNEGSKA (reference sequence). CDR3 size: 13 residues. CDR3 sequence (DNA): TGCAGTGCTAGAAGGGATCTCTTCGATGGCTACGCCTTC. This sequence encodes CSARRDLFDGYAF.

The rearrangement joins TRBV11-2 to TRBJ2-5; 11 nucleotides align to TRBD2. This CDR3 contains 18 residues. V shed 1 base, J shed 5 bases, and the junction held 12 bases outside the gene matches. CDR1 and CDR2 (germline): SGHAT, FQNNGV. The CDR3 loop reads CASSLGPILAGVWETQYF. CDR3 DNA sequence: TGTGCCAGCAGCTTAGGTCCAATACTAGCGGGAGTTTGGGAGACCCAGTACTTC.

This clonotype was observed a handful of times. V usage is TRBV12-3 or TRBV12-4 and J usage is TRBJ1-1, with unresolved D. The CDR3 runs 14 residues. The germline V and J ends were trimmed by 5 bases and 11 bases, with 21 bases remaining between them. CDR3 residues: CASSRRGPERRAFF. The CDR3 nucleotides are TGTGCCAGCAGTCGGCGAGGGCCAGAGCGACGGGCTTTCTTT.

This chain uses TRBV20-1 with TRBJ1-1, with 8 bases fitting TRBD1. Losses at the gene ends were 4 bases for V and 5 bases for J; bases not matched to a gene: 3. The CDR3 loop spans 12 amino acids. Germline CDR1 and CDR2: DFQATT and SNEGSKA (reference sequence). Here the CDR3 DNA reads TGCAGTGCTACAGGGGGCGCGACTGAAGCTTTCTTT. Protein sequence: CSATGGATEAFF.

This clonotype was counted between two and nine times. The chain couples TRBV12-3 or TRBV12-4 to TRBJ2-1, with 10 bases identical to TRBD2. After removal of 5 bases from V and 8 bases from J, the junction contained 9 bases not matched to a gene. The CDR3 covers 15 residues. In DNA form, the CDR3 reads TGTGCCAGCAGTACGGCTAGCGGGAGTTTATATGAGCAGTTCTTC. It encodes CASSTASGSLYEQFF.

This clonotype was counted many times. This sequence joins TRBV15 and TRBJ1-6; D may be TRBD1 (5 bases). Trimming cost V 3 bases and J 12 bases, with 9 bases left between them. Germline CDR1 reads LNHNV; CDR2 reads YYDKDF (reference sequence). CDR3 length equals 12 residues. DNA for the CDR3: TGTGCCACCAGCAGGTGGGGGGAACCCCTCCACTTT. Its translation: CATSRWGEPLHF.

This clonotype was seen more than once but under ten times. The chain links TRBV14 to TRBJ1-2; the D is unclear. This CDR3 spans 10 amino acids. Germline CDR1 reads SGHDN; CDR2 reads FVKESK. V gave up 8 bases and J gave up 2 bases, with 3 bases separating them. The CDR3 coding sequence is TGTGCCAGCGGGAACTATGGCTACACCTTC. Translating gives CASGNYGYTF.

This clonotype was counted many times. The V gene is TRBV29-1, the J gene TRBJ2-2; 10 nucleotides align to TRBD2. The CDR3 is made up of 15 amino acids. Germline V lookup: CDR1 SQVTM, CDR2 ANQGSEA. V was clipped by 6 bases and J by 5 bases; unmatched bases: 9. The CDR3 coding sequence is TGCAGCGTAGCCTCCGGGACTAGCGAAACCGGGGAGCTGTTTTTT. Encoded protein: CSVASGTSETGELFF.

Regarding this clonotype: A much more abundant neighbour one base away suggests this may be a read error. The rearrangement joins TRBV29-1 to TRBJ2-2; no clear D gene. The germline V gene encodes CDR1 SQVTM and CDR2 ANQGSEA. CDR3 length equals 12 residues. CDR3 in DNA: TGCAGCTTCCAAATCCACACCGTGGAGCTGTTTTTT. Translation gives CSFQIHTVELFF.

This clonotype was detected a few times. The chain recombines TRBV5-1 with TRBJ2-7, with 9 bases identical to TRBD1. V shed 3 bases and J 3 bases; nucleotides not matched to a gene: 7. CDR3 length: 15 residues. Germline V gene lookup returns CDR1 SGHRS and CDR2 YFSETQ. The CDR3 reads CASSSWLGQGYEQYF. The CDR3 DNA is TGCGCCAGCAGCTCTTGGTTGGGACAGGGCTACGAGCAGTACTTC.

This clonotype was observed a few times. The chain has TRBV20-1 and TRBJ1-5; D is uncertain. V dropped 3 bases and J dropped 9 bases, with 12 bases sitting between them. The CDR3 runs to 12 residues. Germline lookup yields CDR1 DFQATT and CDR2 SNEGSKA (reference sequence). CDR3 DNA sequence: TGCAGTGCTAGTTTTCGCGAGGGGCCCCAGCATTTT. As protein: CSASFREGPQHF.

This clonotype has a count of ten or more. This chain uses TRBV6-4 with TRBJ2-3; 7 nucleotides align to TRBD1. CDR3 length: 15 amino acids. The V gene end was trimmed by 3 bases and the J gene end by 4 bases; junction bases not matched to a gene: 7. The germline V gene has CDR1 MRHNA and CDR2 SNTAGT. The CDR3 nucleotides read TGTGCCAGCAGTGAAACAGGGGAAGGGGCAGATACGCAGTATTTT. Its translation: CASSETGEGADTQYF.

The sample holds many counts of this clonotype. This sequence joins TRBV5-1 and TRBJ2-1; 9 bases match TRBD2. The ends lost 4 bases at V and 4 bases at J; junction bases unmatched: 9. This CDR3 is built from 16 residues. The germline CDR1 and CDR2 sequences are SGHRS and YFSETQ. The CDR3 region has the DNA TGCGCCAGCAGCCCCCGGCGGGGGGGAGTTTACAATGAGCAGTTCTTC. Protein product: CASSPRRGGVYNEQFF.

This chain connects TRBV5-8 to TRBJ2-3; D gene unclear. V shed 5 bases and J shed 7 bases, with 17 bases lying between them. In germline, CDR1 is SGHTS, CDR2 YDEGEE. This CDR3 region has 14 residues. As DNA, the CDR3 is TGTGCCAGCAGACCCAGCCTCCGCCCAAATACGCAGTATTTT. This sequence encodes CASRPSLRPNTQYF.